The table lists the clone carrying this TCR beta chain with a few counts. Its matching antigen is unknown. Profiling relied on immunoSEQ multiplex PCR, and the TCRdb table lists in-frame clones only, not all of them. Among 2,500 to 4,000 clones listed, about 86% were seen once. V was trimmed by 6 bases and J by 10 bases, leaving 10 bases between them. Germline V gives CDR1 MNHEY, CDR2 SMNVEV (reference sequence). CDR3 length equals 11 residues. The sample comes from a study of T cell therapy after organ transplantation. Study-wide results and limits: CD8 clonality fold change after therapy inversely tracked pretherapy clonality. Antirejection and antiviral medication effects could not be assessed. Few nonresponder expansions may reflect low coverage from poor CD8+ yield.

Described time point: 4-8 weeks after completion of therapy. Sequenced material: CD8+ T cells from blood, taken after autologous CMV-specific T cell therapy. The receptor was derived from a human patient who had received a solid organ transplant and had CMV disease. T cells may partly derive from the graft donor. The chain carries TRBV27 and TRBJ2-1; no reliable D call. This chain's CDR3 is CASSVAGEQFF. Here the CDR3 DNA reads TGTGCCAGCAGCGTTGCCGGGGAGCAGTTCTTC.